Each of the 10 T cell receptor beta chains below was sequenced from the same sample in a study of TIL therapy for anti-PD-1-resistant metastatic lung cancer. This was the immunoSEQ v3 assay. Assay: immunoSEQ multiplex PCR; the TCRdb copy retains only in-frame clones and omits some. The profile shows about 50,000 clones, roughly 78% of them singletons. Time point indicated: pre-treatment sample, taken before nivolumab and TIL therapy. The sequenced sample was blood, obtained at baseline. The receptors derive from a woman between 30 and 85 years old with non-small cell lung cancer.

The rearrangement joins TRBV5-1 to TRBJ1-2, with 9 nucleotides matching TRBD1. V shed 0 bases and J 2 bases; nucleotides not matched to a gene: 2. This CDR3 spans 15 amino acids. From germline, CDR1 is SGHRS and CDR2 YFSETQ. The CDR3 reads CASSLGTGANYGYTF. The CDR3 nucleotides are TGCGCCAGCAGCTTGGGGACAGGGGCGAACTATGGCTACACCTTC. The full variable domain, its missing parts supplied by reference TRBV5-1 and TRBJ1-2, is KAGVTQTPRYLIKTRGQQVTLSCSPISGHRSVSWYQQTPGQGLQFLFEYFSETQRNKGNFPGRFSGRQFSNSRSEMNVSTLELGDSALYLCASSLGTGANYGYTFGSGTRLTVV.

CDR3 bases: TGTGCCAGCAGTGAAGCGCTTGGTTTGGGGACCCAGTACTTC. It specifies CASSEALGLGTQYF. The chain is built from TRBV2 and TRBJ2-5; D ambiguous. V was cut by 0 bases and J by 7 bases, with 12 bases left in between. Germline-derived CDR1 and CDR2 are SNHLY and FYNNEI. The CDR3 extends over 14 amino acids.

The chain carries TRBV10-1 and TRBJ2-1, with D uncertain. The germline V gene encodes CDR1 WNHNN and CDR2 SYGVQD (reference sequence). This CDR3 is 14 amino acids long. Trimming shortened V by 4 bases and J by 0 bases, and 7 bases separated the two germline ends. CDR3 protein: CASSAASSYNEQFF. As DNA, the CDR3 is TGCGCCAGCAGTGCTGCCAGCTCCTACAATGAGCAGTTCTTC.

The J gene is TRBJ2-4, the V gene TRBV4-1, with 11 bases fitting TRBD2. Germline CDR1 reads MGHRA; CDR2 reads YSYEKL. The CDR3 extends over 19 amino acids. After removal of 3 bases from V and 7 bases from J, the junction contained 17 bases not matched to a gene. The CDR3 DNA follows: TGCGCCAGCAGCCACCCCCCGCGTACTAGCGGGAGTGCGTGGAACATTCAGTACTTC. Its protein product is CASSHPPRTSGSAWNIQYF.

The CDR3 spells CASSIQGEQPQHF. DNA for the CDR3: TGTGCCAGTAGTATACAGGGCGAGCAGCCCCAGCATTTT. The V gene is TRBV19, the J gene TRBJ1-5; D might be TRBD1 (5 bases). CDR1 and CDR2 from the germline V gene are LNHDA and SQIVND (reference sequence). V shed 2 bases and J shed 7 bases, with 9 bases lying between them. This CDR3 region has 13 residues.

The gene calls are TRBV9 and TRBJ2-5; no clear D. The V gene's germline CDR1 is SGDLS and CDR2 YYNGEE. This CDR3 has 15 residues. V was trimmed by 3 bases and J by 2 bases, leaving 14 bases between them. CDR3 protein: CASSGSSSSQETQYF. DNA for the CDR3: TGTGCCAGCAGCGGTTCGAGCAGCAGTCAAGAGACCCAGTACTTC.

This clone has just one count. This chain uses TRBV5-1 with TRBJ2-7, with TRBD1 identical over 10 bases. CDR3 length equals 14 residues. V lost 4 bases and J lost 7; bases outside the gene matches: 8. Per germline, CDR1 SGHRS and CDR2 YFSETQ. The CDR3 DNA sequence: TGCGCCAGCAGCCCAGACAGGGGGCGATATGAGCAGTACTTC. Protein sequence: CASSPDRGRYEQYF.

This chain joins TRBV7-2 and TRBJ2-2; D not certain. The germline V and J ends were trimmed by 8 bases and 0 bases, with 19 bases remaining between them. Per the germline V gene, CDR1 is SGHTA and CDR2 is FQGNSA. CDR3 length: 17 amino acids. The CDR3 spells CASQKRLLQANTGELFF. The CDR3 bases are TGTGCCAGCCAAAAAAGGTTACTACAAGCGAACACCGGGGAGCTGTTTTTT.

This clone was observed a few times. The rearrangement uses TRBV25-1 and TRBJ2-5, with D tentatively TRBD1 or TRBD2 (5 bases each). The CDR3 is 16 residues long. Trimming cost V 3 bases and J 5 bases, with 19 bases left between them. Germline CDR1 MGHDK, CDR2 SYGVNS. The CDR3 here is CASSESTGRTGETQYF. CDR3 coding DNA: TGTGCCAGCAGTGAGTCCACGGGACGGACCGGGGAGACCCAGTACTTC. The variable domain in full, completed from reference TRBV25-1 and TRBJ2-5, reads EADIYQTPRYLVIGTGKKITLECSQTMGHDKMYWYQQDPGMELHLIHYSYGVNSTEKGDLSSESTVSRIRTEHFPLTLESARPSHTSQYLCASSESTGRTGETQYFGPGTRLLVL.

This chain uses TRBV4-3 with TRBJ1-1; perhaps TRBD1 as D (6 bases). The CDR3 has 11 residues. V was shortened by 3 bases and J by 9 bases, with 8 bases between the two germline ends. Looked up from germline, CDR1 is LGHNA and CDR2 is YSLEER. The CDR3 region has the DNA TGCGCCAGCAGCCAGGGGGCTCAAGCTTTCTTT. It specifies CASSQGAQAFF.